The clone carrying this T cell receptor (beta chain) was seen more than once but under ten times. The data stem from a study of OX40 agonist ivuxolimab in advanced cancers. There are 15 residues in the CDR3. Trimming removed 3 bases at V and 1 base at J, with 7 bases between. Looked up from germline, CDR1 is LGHNA and CDR2 is YSLEER. The repertoire was sequenced with immunoSEQ multiplex PCR; TCRdb's copy has only in-frame clones and lacks some. The sample lists approximately 40,000 clones; 85% were seen once. Sequencing used CD4+ or CD8+ T cells sorted from blood, obtained in a trial of the OX40 agonist ivuxolimab. This chain connects TRBV4-3 to TRBJ2-6; D possibly corresponds to TRBD2 (5 bases). This clonotype was obtained from an adult with an advanced solid tumor such as melanoma, head and neck, liver or kidney cancer. The CDR3 sequence is CASSHEGSGANVLTF. The CDR3 region has the DNA TGCGCCAGCAGCCACGAGGGTTCTGGGGCCAACGTCCTGACTTTC.